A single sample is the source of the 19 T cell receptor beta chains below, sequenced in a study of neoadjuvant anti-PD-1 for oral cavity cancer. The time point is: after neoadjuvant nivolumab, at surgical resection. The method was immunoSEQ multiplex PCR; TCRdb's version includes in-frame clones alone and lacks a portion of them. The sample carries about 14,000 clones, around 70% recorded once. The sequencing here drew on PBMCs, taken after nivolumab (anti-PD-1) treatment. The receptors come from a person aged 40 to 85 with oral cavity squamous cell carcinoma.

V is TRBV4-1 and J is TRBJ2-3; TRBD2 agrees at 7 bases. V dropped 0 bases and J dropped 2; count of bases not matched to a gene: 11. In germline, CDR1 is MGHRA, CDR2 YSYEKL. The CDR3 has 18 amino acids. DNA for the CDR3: TGCGCCAGCAGCCAAGATGGGGGAATAGCGGGTTCCACAGATACGCAGTATTTT. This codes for CASSQDGGIAGSTDTQYF.

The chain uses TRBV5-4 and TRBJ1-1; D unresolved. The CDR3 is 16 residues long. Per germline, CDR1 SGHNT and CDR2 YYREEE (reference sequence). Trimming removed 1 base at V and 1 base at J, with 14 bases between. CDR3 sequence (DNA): TGTGCCAGCAGCTTGTCAGCGGTGAGGCAGAACACTGAAGCTTTCTTT. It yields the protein CASSLSAVRQNTEAFF.

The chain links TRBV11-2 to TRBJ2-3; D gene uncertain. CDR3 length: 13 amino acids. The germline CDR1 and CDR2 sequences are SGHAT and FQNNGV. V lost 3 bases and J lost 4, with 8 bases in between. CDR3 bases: TGTGCCAGCAGCTTGAGGCTAGCAGATACGCAGTATTTT. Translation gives CASSLRLADTQYF.

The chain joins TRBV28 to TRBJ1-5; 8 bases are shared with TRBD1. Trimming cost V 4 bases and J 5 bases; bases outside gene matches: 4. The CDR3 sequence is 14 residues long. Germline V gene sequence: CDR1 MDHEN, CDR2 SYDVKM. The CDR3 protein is CASSSEQGDQPQHF. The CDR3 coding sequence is TGTGCCAGCAGTTCCGAACAGGGGGATCAGCCCCAGCATTTT.

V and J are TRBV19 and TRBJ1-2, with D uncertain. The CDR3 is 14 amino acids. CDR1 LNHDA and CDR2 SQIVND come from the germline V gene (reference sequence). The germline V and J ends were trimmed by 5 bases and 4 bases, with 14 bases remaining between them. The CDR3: CASSDRAESYGYTF. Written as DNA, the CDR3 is TGTGCCAGTAGTGACCGGGCGGAGAGCTATGGCTACACCTTC.

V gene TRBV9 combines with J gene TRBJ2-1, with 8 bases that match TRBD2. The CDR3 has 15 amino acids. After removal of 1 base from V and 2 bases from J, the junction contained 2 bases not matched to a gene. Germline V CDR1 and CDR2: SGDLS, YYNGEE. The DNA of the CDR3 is TGTGCCAGCAGCGTAACTAGCGGAACCTACAATGAGCAGTTCTTC. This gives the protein CASSVTSGTYNEQFF.

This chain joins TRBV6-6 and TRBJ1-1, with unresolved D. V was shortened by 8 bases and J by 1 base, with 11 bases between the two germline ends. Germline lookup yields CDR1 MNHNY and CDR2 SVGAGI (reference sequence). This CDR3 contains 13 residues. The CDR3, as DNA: TGTGCCAGCGTAGGTTTAGGGAACACTGAAGCTTTCTTT. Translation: CASVGLGNTEAFF.

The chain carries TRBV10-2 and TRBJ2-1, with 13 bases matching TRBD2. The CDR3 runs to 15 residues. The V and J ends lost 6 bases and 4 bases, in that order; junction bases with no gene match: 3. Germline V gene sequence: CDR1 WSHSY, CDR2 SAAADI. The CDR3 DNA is TGCGCCAGCAGCAAGGGACTAGCGGGATACAATGAGCAGTTCTTC. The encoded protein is CASSKGLAGYNEQFF.

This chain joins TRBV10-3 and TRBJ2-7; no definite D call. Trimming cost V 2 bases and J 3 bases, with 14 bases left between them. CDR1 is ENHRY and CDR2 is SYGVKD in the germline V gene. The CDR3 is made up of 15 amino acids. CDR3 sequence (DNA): TGTGCCATCAGTGAGATGGCTGGAACGGGCTACGAGCAGTACTTC. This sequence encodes CAISEMAGTGYEQYF.

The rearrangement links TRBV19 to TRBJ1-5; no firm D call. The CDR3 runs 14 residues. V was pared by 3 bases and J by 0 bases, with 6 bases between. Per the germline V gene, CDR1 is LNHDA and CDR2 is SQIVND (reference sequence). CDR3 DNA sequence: TGTGCCAGTAGTATGGGGTTTAGCAATCAGCCCCAGCATTTT. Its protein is CASSMGFSNQPQHF. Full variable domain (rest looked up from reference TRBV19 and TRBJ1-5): DGGITQSPKYLFRKEGQNVTLSCEQNLNHDAMYWYRQDPGQGLRLIYYSQIVNDFQKGDIAEGYSVSREKKESFPLTVTSAQKNPTAFYLCASSMGFSNQPQHFGDGTRLSIL.

The CDR3 DNA sequence: TGTGCCAGCAGTTTAGGCAGACATACCGGGGAGCTGTTTTTT. Translation gives CASSLGRHTGELFF. The V gene is TRBV27, the J gene TRBJ2-2; D is unclear. Trimming cost V 2 bases and J 5 bases, with 9 bases left between them. There are 14 residues in the CDR3. The germline CDR1 and CDR2 sequences are MNHEY and SMNVEV (reference sequence).

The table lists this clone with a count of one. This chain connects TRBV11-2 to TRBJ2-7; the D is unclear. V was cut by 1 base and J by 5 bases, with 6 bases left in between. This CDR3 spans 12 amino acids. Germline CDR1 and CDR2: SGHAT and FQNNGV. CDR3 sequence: CASSLVRNEQYF. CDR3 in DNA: TGTGCCAGCAGCTTAGTTAGAAACGAGCAGTACTTC.

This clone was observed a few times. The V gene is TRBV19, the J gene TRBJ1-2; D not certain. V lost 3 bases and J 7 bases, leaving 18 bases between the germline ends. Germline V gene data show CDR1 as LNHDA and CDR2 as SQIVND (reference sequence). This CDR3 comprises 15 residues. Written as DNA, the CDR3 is TGTGCCAGTAGTATGGCCAGATTGTCGGGCGGTGGCTACACCTTC. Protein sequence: CASSMARLSGGGYTF.

CDR3 in amino acids: CASSLLGQGARDEQFF. The DNA of the CDR3 is TGTGCCAGTAGCCTCCTAGGACAGGGGGCTAGGGATGAGCAGTTCTTC. The chain combines TRBV19 with TRBJ2-1; 11 positions agree with TRBD1. The J segment lost 8 bases and the V segment lost 6 bases, leaving 12 bases of the junction unmatched. CDR3 size: 16 residues. The germline V gene has CDR1 LNHDA and CDR2 SQIVND (reference sequence).

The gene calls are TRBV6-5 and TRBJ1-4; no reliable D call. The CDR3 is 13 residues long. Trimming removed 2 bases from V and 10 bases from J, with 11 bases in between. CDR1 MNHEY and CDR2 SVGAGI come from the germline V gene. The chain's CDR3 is CASSYTSGGKLFF. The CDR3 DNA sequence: TGTGCCAGCAGTTACACCTCCGGAGGAAAACTGTTTTTT.

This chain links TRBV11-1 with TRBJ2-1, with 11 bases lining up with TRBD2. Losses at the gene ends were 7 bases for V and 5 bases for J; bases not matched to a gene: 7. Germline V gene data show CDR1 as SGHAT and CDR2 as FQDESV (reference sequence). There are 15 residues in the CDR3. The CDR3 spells CASNSLAGGHNEQFF. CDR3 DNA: TGTGCCAGCAACTCCCTAGCGGGAGGCCACAATGAGCAGTTCTTC. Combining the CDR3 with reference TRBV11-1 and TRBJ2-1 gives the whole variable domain EAEVAQSPRYKITEKSQAVAFWCDPISGHATLYWYRQILGQGPELLVQFQDESVVDDSQLPKDRFSAERLKGVDSTLKIQPAELGDSAMYLCASNSLAGGHNEQFFGPGTRLTVL.

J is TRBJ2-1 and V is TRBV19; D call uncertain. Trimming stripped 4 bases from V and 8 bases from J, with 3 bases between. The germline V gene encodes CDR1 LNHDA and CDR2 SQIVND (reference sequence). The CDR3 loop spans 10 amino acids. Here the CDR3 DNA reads TGTGCCAGTAGTACCGATGAGCAGTTCTTC. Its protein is CASSTDEQFF.

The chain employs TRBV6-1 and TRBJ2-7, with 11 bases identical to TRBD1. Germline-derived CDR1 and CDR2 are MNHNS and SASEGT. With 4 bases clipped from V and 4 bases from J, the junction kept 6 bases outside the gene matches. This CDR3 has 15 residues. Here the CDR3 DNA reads TGTGCCAGCAGTGTATCGGGACAGGGGGAATACGAGCAGTACTTC. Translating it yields CASSVSGQGEYEQYF.

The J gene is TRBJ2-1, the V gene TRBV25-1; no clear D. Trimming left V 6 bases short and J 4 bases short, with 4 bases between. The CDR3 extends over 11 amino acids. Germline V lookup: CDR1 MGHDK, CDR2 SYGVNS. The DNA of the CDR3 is TGTGCCAGCAGACTTTACAATGAGCAGTTCTTC. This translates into CASRLYNEQFF.